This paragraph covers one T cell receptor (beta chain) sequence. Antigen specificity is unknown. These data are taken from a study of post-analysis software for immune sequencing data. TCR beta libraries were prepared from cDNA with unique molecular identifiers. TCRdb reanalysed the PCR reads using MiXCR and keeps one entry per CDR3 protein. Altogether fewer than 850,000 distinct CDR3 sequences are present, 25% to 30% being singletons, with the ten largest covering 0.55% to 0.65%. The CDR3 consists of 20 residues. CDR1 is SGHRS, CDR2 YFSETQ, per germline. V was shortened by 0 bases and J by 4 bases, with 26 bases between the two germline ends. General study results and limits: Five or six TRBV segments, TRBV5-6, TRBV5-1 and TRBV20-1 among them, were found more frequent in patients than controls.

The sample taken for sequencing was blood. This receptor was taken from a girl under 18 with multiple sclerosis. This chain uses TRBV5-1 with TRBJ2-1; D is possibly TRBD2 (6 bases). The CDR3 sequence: CASSLGRDSLGWGTYNEQFF. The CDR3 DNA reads TGCGCCAGCAGCTTGGGTCGGGACTCCTTAGGTTGGGGGACTTACAATGAGCAGTTCTTC.